The TCR beta chain described here comes from a study of blood T cell repertoires in COVID-19. Across the study: Sites in the United States, Italy and Spain provided acute and convalescent COVID-19 samples. From T cells, B-cell-depleted T cells, or PBMCs came the material, which was cDNA or gDNA.

Per the authors' pipeline: Quantification of nucleated cells was approximated via reference gene primer amplification. Assay: immunoSEQ multiplex PCR; the TCRdb copy retains only in-frame clones and omits some. Clone size and V and J calls were adopted from that table, with D and trimming inferred from the DNA. The sample records around 200,000 clones, about 90% being singletons. Germline CDR1 reads SGHTA; CDR2 reads FQGTGA. The CDR3 runs 15 residues. V was clipped by 3 bases and J by 5 bases; unmatched bases: 9. This clonotype was sampled from a woman aged 18-30 years who had recovered from COVID-19. Sequenced sample: peripheral blood. The chain is built from TRBV7-3 and TRBJ2-5; 7 bases agree with TRBD1. The CDR3 protein is CASSFTTGTGETQYF. The DNA for the CDR3 is TGTGCCAGCAGCTTCACGACAGGGACGGGTGAGACCCAGTACTTC.